This TCR beta chain stems from a study of post-analysis software for immune sequencing data. General study findings and limits: About five TRBV segments occurring more often in patients than controls included TRBV5-6, TRBV5-1 and TRBV20-1. There was significantly lower normalized Chao1 diversity in multiple sclerosis patients than in controls.

With respect to this clonotype: The target antigen is unknown.

TCR beta cDNA libraries included unique molecular identifiers. TCRdb reanalysed the PCR reads using MiXCR and keeps one entry per CDR3 protein. The sample shows 600,000 to 700,000 distinct CDR3 sequences, approximately 59% of them seen only once. The CDR3 is 16 amino acids. Trimming left V 4 bases short and J 1 base short, with 16 bases between. The sequencing sample was made of blood. This TCR was sampled from a girl aged 2-10 years with multiple sclerosis. The gene calls are TRBV12-3 or TRBV12-4 and TRBJ1-1; tentative D call: TRBD1 (5 bases). CDR3 in amino acids: CASSSPPTGPNTEAFF. The CDR3 bases are TGTGCCAGCAGTTCCCCTCCGACGGGGCCGAACACTGAAGCTTTCTTT.